This TCR beta chain was observed in a study of cytomegalovirus exposure and HLA in healthy donors. The PCR employed 60 Vbeta primers together with 13 Jbeta primers. Clones were sequenced by immunoSEQ multiplex PCR, and TCRdb holds only the in-frame ones, with some missing. Among 90,000 to 140,000 clones listed, 83% were seen once. Only a few counts were recorded for this clone. V was cut by 1 base and J by 1 base, with 13 bases left in between. CDR3 length: 16 amino acids. Germline lookup yields CDR1 LNHDA and CDR2 SQIVND (reference sequence). The V call is TRBV19, the J call TRBJ1-1; no reliable D call. This TCR was sampled from a young man in good health and CMV-seronegative. Specimen: PBMCs. The CDR3 region has the DNA TGTGCCAGTAGTATAGTTGGGAGGGCCTGGAACACTGAAGCTTTCTTT. It translates to CASSIVGRAWNTEAFF.